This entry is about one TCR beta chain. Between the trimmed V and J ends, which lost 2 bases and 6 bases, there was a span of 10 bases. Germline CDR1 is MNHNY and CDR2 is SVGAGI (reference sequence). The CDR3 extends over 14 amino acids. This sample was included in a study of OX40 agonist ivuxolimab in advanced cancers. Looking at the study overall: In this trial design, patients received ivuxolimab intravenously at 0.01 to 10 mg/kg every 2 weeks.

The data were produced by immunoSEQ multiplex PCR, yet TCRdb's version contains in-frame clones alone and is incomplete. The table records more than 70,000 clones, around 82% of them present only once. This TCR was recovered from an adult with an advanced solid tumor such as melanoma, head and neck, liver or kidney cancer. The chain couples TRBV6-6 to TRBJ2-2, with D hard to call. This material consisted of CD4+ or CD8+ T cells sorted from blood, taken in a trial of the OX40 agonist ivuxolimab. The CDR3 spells CASSYTPGAGELFF. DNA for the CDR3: TGTGCCAGCAGTTACACGCCGGGCGCCGGGGAGCTGTTTTTT.